Listed here are 6 T cell receptor beta chains from one sample, sequenced in a study of identical twins. TCRdb independently ran MiXCR on the 5' RACE reads; one entry per CDR3 protein. The repertoire includes 690,000 or so distinct CDR3 sequences, around 6% of them detected once, and around 2% sits in the top ten. The sample was naive T cells sorted from blood. These receptors came from a man younger than 30 in good health.

This clonotype has just a few counts. The chain has TRBV7-9 and TRBJ2-2; TRBD1 matches at 8 bases. The CDR3 runs to 15 residues. Germline V gene data show CDR1 as SEHNR and CDR2 as FQNEAQ (reference sequence). V lost 4 bases and J lost 3; bases outside the gene matches: 4. Here the CDR3 reads CASSSTGAYTGELFF. CDR3 nucleotide sequence: TGTGCCAGCAGCTCGACAGGGGCGTACACCGGGGAGCTGTTTTTT.

This clonotype was seen repeatedly, ten times or more. The junction differs from germline at one of its ends, possibly a read error. The chain links TRBV12-3 or TRBV12-4 to TRBJ2-1; tentatively, D is TRBD1 (6 bases). The CDR3 runs to 11 residues. The CDR3 protein is CASSLWPGVVF. Here the CDR3 DNA reads TGTGCCAGCAGTTTATGGCCAGGGGTGGTCTTC.

The rearrangement joins TRBV6-1 to TRBJ1-6, with 7 bases that match TRBD1. The ends lost 6 bases at V and 4 bases at J; junction bases unmatched: 6. The CDR3 runs 15 residues. In germline, CDR1 is MNHNS, CDR2 SASEGT. In nucleotides, the CDR3 is TGTGCCAGCAGGGCTCGACAGGGTTATAATTCACCCCTCCACTTT. Translating gives CASRARQGYNSPLHF.

The rearrangement links TRBV24-1 to TRBJ2-1; 15 bases map to TRBD2. V was pared by 4 bases and J by 10 bases, with 7 bases of the junction left unmatched. CDR1 is KGHDR, CDR2 SFDVKD, per germline. This CDR3 contains 16 residues. The CDR3 sequence is CATSDPGLAGGREQFF. CDR3 in DNA: TGTGCCACCAGTGACCCGGGACTAGCGGGAGGTCGGGAGCAGTTCTTC.

This clonotype was counted at least ten times. The rearrangement joins TRBV28 to TRBJ1-6; D gene ambiguous. The CDR3 length is 12 residues. V lost 1 base, J lost 14 bases, and 9 bases lay in between. The germline V gene has CDR1 MDHEN and CDR2 SYDVKM. CDR3 amino acids: CASSLSTPTLHF. The CDR3 bases are TGTGCCAGCAGTTTATCGACTCCTACCCTCCACTTT.

V is TRBV12-3 or TRBV12-4 and J is TRBJ1-5, with 8 bases that match TRBD1. J gave up 4 bases and V 5 bases, and 7 bases lay outside the gene matches. CDR3 size: 15 residues. This chain's CDR3 is CASSQDRAENQPQHF. The CDR3 region has the DNA TGTGCCAGCAGTCAGGACAGGGCCGAAAATCAGCCCCAGCATTTT.